A selection of T cell receptor beta chains follows, all from one sample in a study of technical replicates of blood from a handful of donors. Profiled with immunoSEQ multiplex PCR; TCRdb holds only in-frame clones, not every one. The sample has some 77,000 clones; about 92% are singletons. Sequencing input: T cells isolated from PBMCs. Every receptor here comes from a human donor in good health. CDR3s include the opening cysteine and the closing phenylalanine or tryptophan. The D gene is left open where the match is weak.

V gene	D gene	J gene	CDR3 protein	CDR3 DNA
TRBV5-1	TRBD1	TRBJ1-1	CASNGQGGPTEAFF	TGCGCCAGCAACGGACAGGGCGGACCCACTGAAGCTTTCTTT
TRBV9	-	TRBJ1-1	CASSALEKNTEAFF	TGTGCCAGCAGCGCCCTAGAAAAGAACACTGAAGCTTTCTTT
TRBV29-1	TRBD1	TRBJ2-5	CSVARGYEETQYF	TGCAGCGTTGCCAGGGGGTATGAGGAGACCCAGTACTTC
TRBV28	-	TRBJ2-7	CASENISYEQYF	TGTGCCAGTGAGAATATATCCTACGAGCAGTACTTC
TRBV5-4	TRBD2	TRBJ2-3	CASSLESGAQDTQYF	TGTGCCAGCAGCTTAGAGAGCGGGGCTCAGGATACGCAGTATTTT
TRBV4-2	-	TRBJ2-2	CASSQELVTTGELFF	TGTGCCAGCAGCCAAGAACTAGTCACAACCGGGGAGCTGTTTTTT
TRBV28	TRBD1	TRBJ1-5	CASTLDREFGQPQHF	TGTGCCAGCACCCTGGACAGGGAATTCGGTCAGCCCCAGCATTTT
TRBV2	TRBD2	TRBJ2-1	CASSGAGGVNEQFF	TGTGCCAGCAGTGGAGCGGGAGGGGTGAATGAGCAGTTCTTC
TRBV9	-	TRBJ1-2	CASSLSGPAGSYGYTF	TGTGCCAGCAGCCTCTCAGGGCCCGCCGGAAGCTATGGCTACACCTTC
TRBV6-5	TRBD1	TRBJ1-1	CASSSRQGLGTEAFF	TGTGCCAGCAGCTCAAGACAGGGGCTCGGCACTGAAGCTTTCTTT
TRBV7-8	TRBD1	TRBJ1-2	CASSPGRRTGLDYGYTF	TGTGCCAGCAGCCCTGGCCGTCGGACAGGGCTCGACTATGGCTACACCTTC